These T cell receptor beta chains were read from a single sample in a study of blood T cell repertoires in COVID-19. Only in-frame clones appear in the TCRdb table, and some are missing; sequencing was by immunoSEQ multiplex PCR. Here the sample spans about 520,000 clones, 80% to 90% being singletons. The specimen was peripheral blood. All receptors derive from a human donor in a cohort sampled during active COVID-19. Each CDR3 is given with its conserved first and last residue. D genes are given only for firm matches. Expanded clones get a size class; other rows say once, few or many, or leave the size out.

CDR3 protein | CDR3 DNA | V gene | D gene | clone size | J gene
CASSLTGGHGYTF | TGTGCCAGCAGCCTGACAGGGGGCCATGGCTACACCTTC | TRBV7-3 | TRBD1 | - | TRBJ1-2
CASSQSRGGEQFF | TGTGCCAGCAGCCAATCTAGGGGGGGTGAGCAGTTCTTC | TRBV7-2 | - | - | TRBJ2-1
CASSRTGGSPLHF | TGTGCCAGCAGCCGGACAGGGGGGTCACCCCTCCACTTT | TRBV12-3/TRBV12-4 | TRBD1 | - | TRBJ1-6
CASSQGAGSETQYF | TGTGCCAGCAGCCAAGGGGCGGGTTCTGAGACCCAGTACTTC | TRBV4-2 | - | - | TRBJ2-5
CSAGTRDEQYF | TGCTCAGCCGGGACTAGGGACGAGCAGTACTTC | TRBV20-1 | TRBD2 | - | TRBJ2-7
CASSFALAGGTDTQYF | TGTGCCAGCAGCTTCGCCCTAGCGGGAGGGACAGATACGCAGTATTTT | TRBV7-2 | TRBD2 | - | TRBJ2-3
CATTPTTGATDTQYF | TGTGCCACAACACCCACGACAGGGGCCACAGATACGCAGTATTTT | TRBV15 | TRBD1 | - | TRBJ2-3
CASSSGRLDRQFF | TGTGCCAGCAGCTCGGGTAGACTGGATCGACAGTTCTTC | TRBV11-3 | - | once | TRBJ2-1
CASSPQTGGTEAFF | TGTGCCAGCAGCCCGCAGACAGGGGGCACTGAAGCTTTCTTT | TRBV6-5 | TRBD1 | - | TRBJ1-1
CASSHRQGLHFGSPLHF | TGTGCCAGCAGCCACAGACAGGGACTGCATTTTGGTTCACCCCTCCACTTT | TRBV27 | TRBD1 | few | TRBJ1-6
CAIGRSFYEQYF | TGTGCCATCGGGAGGTCTTTTTACGAGCAGTACTTC | TRBV28 | TRBD2 | - | TRBJ2-7
CASSVEAQGAGGYTF | TGTGCCAGCAGCGTAGAGGCACAGGGGGCGGGAGGCTACACCTTC | TRBV9 | TRBD1 | - | TRBJ1-2
CASSQGAGPESSGNTIYF | TGTGCCAGCAGTCAGGGGGCAGGCCCTGAGAGCTCTGGAAACACCATATATTTT | TRBV28 | TRBD1 | - | TRBJ1-3
CASSNRDRGPSGANVLTF | TGTGCCAGCAGCAACCGGGACAGGGGGCCCTCTGGGGCCAACGTCCTGACTTTC | TRBV5-4 | TRBD1 | - | TRBJ2-6
CASSLAGVLSYEQYF | TGTGCCAGCAGCTTAGCCGGGGTGTTATCCTACGAGCAGTACTTC | TRBV7-2 | - | - | TRBJ2-7
CASRTSGRRLIYEQYF | TGTGCCAGTAGGACTAGCGGGAGAAGACTAATCTACGAGCAGTACTTC | TRBV19 | TRBD2 | - | TRBJ2-7
CASSFSGPSTDTQYF | TGTGCCAGCAGTTTTAGCGGGCCTAGCACAGATACGCAGTATTTT | TRBV7-3 | TRBD2 | - | TRBJ2-3
CASSLAGQGNTYEQYF | TGCGCCAGCAGCTTGGCGGGACAGGGAAATACCTACGAGCAGTACTTC | TRBV5-1 | TRBD1 | - | TRBJ2-7
CAWSPGTGGYEQYF | TGTGCCTGGAGTCCCGGGACAGGGGGATACGAGCAGTACTTC | TRBV30 | TRBD1 | - | TRBJ2-7